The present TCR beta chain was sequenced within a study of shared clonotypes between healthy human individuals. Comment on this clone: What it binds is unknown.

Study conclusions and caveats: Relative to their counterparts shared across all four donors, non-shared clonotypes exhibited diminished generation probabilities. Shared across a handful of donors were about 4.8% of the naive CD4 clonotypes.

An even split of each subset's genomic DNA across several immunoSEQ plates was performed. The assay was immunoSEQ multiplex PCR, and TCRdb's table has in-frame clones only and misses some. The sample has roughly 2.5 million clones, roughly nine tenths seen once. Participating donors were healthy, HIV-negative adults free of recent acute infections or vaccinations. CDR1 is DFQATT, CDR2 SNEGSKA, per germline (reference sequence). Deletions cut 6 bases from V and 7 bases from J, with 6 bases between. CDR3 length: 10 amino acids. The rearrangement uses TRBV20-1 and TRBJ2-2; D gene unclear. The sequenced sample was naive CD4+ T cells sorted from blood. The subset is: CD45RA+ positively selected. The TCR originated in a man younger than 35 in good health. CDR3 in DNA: TGCAGTGCCCGATACGGGGAGCTGTTTTTT. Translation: CSARYGELFF.